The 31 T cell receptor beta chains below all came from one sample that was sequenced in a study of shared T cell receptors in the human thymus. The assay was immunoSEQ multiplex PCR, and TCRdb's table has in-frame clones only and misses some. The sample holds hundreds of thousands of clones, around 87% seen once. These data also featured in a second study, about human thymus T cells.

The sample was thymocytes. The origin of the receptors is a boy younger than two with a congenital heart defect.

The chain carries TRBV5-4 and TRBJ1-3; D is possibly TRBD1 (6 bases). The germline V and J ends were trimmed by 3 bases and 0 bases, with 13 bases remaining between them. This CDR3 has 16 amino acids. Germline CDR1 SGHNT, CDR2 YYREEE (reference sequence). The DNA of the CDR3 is TGTGCCAGCAGCTCGACGACAGGCAACTCTGGAAACACCATATATTTT. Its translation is CASSSTTGNSGNTIYF.

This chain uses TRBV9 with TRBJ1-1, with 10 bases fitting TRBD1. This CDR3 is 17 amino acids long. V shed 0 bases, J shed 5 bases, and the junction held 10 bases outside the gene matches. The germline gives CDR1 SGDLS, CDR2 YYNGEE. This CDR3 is CASSVGRTGGKGTEAFF. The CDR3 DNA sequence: TGTGCCAGCAGCGTAGGGAGGACAGGGGGGAAAGGGACTGAAGCTTTCTTT.

The CDR3 DNA is TGTGCCAGCAGTTGGGCCCCACGGGGAGGGGTTGGCTACACCTTC. Protein product: CASSWAPRGGVGYTF. The rearrangement links TRBV28 to TRBJ1-2; D possibly corresponds to TRBD1 (5 bases). Germline CDR1 and CDR2: MDHEN and SYDVKM. The CDR3 length is 15 residues. Trimming shortened V by 4 bases and J by 7 bases, and 19 bases separated the two germline ends.

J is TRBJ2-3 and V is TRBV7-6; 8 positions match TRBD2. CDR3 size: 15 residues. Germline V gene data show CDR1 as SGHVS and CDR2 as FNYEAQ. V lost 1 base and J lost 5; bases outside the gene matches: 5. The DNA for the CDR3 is TGTGCCAGCAGCTTAGTTGGGACTAGTATAGATACGCAGTATTTT. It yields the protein CASSLVGTSIDTQYF.

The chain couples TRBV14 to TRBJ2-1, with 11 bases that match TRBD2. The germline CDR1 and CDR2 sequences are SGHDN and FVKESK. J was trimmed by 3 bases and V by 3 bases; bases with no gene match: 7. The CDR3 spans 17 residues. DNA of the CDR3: TGTGCCAGCAGCCATAAAAACCTAGCGGGGGGCTACAATGAGCAGTTCTTC. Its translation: CASSHKNLAGGYNEQFF.

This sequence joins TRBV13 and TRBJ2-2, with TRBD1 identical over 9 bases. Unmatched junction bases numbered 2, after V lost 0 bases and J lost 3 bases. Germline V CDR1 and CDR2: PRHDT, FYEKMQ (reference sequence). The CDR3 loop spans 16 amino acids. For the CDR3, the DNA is TGTGCCAGCAGCTTAGGACAGGGGGCGGACACCGGGGAGCTGTTTTTT. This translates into CASSLGQGADTGELFF.

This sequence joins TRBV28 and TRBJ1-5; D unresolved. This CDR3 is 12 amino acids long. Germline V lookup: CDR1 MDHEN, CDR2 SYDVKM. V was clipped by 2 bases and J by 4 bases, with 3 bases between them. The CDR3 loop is CASSLTNQPQHF. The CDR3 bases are TGTGCCAGCAGTTTAACTAATCAGCCCCAGCATTTT.

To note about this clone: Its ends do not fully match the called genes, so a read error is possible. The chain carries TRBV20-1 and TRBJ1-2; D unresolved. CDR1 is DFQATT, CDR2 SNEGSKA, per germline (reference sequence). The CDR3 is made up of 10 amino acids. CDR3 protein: CSARAGSLHF. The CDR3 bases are TGCAGTGCTAGAGCAGGCAGTCTCCACTTC.

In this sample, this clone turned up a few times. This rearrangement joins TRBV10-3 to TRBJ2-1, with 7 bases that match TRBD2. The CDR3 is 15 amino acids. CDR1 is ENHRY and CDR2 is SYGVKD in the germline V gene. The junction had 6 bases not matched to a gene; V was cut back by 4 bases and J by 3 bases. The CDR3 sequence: CAISVRPSGYNEQFF. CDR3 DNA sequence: TGTGCCATCAGTGTTCGGCCTAGCGGCTACAATGAGCAGTTCTTC.

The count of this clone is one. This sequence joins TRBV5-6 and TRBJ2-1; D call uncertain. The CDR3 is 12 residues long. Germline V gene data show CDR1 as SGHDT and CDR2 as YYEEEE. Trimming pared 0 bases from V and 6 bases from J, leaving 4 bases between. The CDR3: CASSLGSNEQFF. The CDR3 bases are TGTGCCAGCAGCTTGGGCAGCAATGAGCAGTTCTTC.

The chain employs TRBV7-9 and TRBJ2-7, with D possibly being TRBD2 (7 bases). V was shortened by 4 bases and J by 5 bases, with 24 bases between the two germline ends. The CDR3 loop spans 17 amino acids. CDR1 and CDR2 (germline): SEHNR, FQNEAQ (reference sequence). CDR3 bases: TGTGCCAGCAGCTCCAACTTGGACAGAACGGGGGGCCACGAGCAGTACTTC. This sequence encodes CASSSNLDRTGGHEQYF.

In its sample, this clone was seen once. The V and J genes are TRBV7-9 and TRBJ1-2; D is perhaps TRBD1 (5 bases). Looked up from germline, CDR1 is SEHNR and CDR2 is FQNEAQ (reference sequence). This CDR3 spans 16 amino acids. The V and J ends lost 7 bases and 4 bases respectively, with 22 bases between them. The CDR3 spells CASIHPKWAGIYGYTF. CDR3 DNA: TGTGCCAGCATCCATCCGAAGTGGGCAGGGATCTATGGCTACACCTTC.

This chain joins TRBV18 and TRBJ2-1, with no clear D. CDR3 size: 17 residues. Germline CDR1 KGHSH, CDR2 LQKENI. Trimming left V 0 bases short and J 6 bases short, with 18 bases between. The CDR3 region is CASSPPFSLSIVNEQFF. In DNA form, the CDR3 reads TGTGCCAGCTCACCACCATTCTCCCTATCCATAGTCAATGAGCAGTTCTTC.

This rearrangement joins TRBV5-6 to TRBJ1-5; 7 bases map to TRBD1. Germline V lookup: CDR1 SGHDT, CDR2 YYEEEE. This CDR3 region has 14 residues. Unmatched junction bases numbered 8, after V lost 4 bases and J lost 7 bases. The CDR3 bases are TGTGCCAGCAGCGTTACAGGGGTCAGGCAGCCCCAGCATTTT. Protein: CASSVTGVRQPQHF.

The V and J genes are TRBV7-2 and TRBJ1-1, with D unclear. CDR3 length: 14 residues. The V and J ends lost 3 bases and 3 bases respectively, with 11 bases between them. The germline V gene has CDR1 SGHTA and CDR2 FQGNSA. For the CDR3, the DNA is TGTGCCAGCAGCTTGGCGGGGTTGGACACTGAAGCTTTCTTT. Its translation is CASSLAGLDTEAFF.

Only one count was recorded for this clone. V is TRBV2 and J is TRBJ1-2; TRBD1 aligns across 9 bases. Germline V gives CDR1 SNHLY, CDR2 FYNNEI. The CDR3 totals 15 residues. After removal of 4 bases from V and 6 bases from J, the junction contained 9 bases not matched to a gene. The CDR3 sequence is CASSGPGQGTDGYTF. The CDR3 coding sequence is TGTGCCAGCAGTGGACCCGGACAGGGGACCGATGGCTACACCTTC. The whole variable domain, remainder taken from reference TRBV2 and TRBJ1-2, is EPEVTQTPSHQVTQMGQEVILRCVPISNHLYFYWYRQILGQKVEFLVSFYNNEISEKSEIFDDQFSVERPDGSNFTLKIRSTKLEDSAMYFCASSGPGQGTDGYTFGSGTRLTVV.

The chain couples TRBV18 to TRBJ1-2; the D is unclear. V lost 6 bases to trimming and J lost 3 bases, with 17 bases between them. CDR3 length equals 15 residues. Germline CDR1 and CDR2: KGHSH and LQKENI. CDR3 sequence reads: CASSPQRRYHYGYTF. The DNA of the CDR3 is TGTGCCAGCTCGCCTCAAAGGAGGTATCACTATGGCTACACCTTC.

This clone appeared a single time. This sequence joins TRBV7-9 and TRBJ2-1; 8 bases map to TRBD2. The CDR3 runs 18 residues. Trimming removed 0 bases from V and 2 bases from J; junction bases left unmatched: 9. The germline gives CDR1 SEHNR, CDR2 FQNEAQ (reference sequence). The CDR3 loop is CASSLALRGAGAYNEQFF. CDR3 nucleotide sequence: TGTGCCAGCAGCTTAGCGCTAAGGGGAGCGGGGGCCTACAATGAGCAGTTCTTC.

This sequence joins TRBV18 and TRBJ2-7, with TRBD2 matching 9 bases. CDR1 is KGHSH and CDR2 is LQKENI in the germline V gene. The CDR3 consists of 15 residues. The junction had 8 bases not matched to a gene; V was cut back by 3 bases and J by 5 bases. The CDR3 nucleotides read TGTGCCAGCTCACCCCGGCGGGAGGGCCGGGACGAGCAGTACTTC. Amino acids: CASSPRREGRDEQYF.

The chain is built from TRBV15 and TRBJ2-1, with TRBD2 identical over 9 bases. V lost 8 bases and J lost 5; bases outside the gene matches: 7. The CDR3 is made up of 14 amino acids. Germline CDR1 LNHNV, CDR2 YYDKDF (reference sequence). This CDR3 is CATVRTSDDNEQFF. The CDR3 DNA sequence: TGTGCCACCGTTCGGACTAGCGACGACAATGAGCAGTTCTTC.

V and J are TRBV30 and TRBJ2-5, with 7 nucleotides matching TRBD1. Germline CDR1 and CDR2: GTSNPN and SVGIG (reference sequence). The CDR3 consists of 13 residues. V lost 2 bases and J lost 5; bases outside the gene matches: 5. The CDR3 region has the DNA TGTGCCTGGAGTCGGACAGGCGGGGAGACCCAGTACTTC. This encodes CAWSRTGGETQYF.

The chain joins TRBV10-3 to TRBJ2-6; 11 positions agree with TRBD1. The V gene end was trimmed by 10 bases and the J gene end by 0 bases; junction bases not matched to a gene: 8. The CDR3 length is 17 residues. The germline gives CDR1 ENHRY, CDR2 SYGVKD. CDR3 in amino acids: CATAGQGATSGANVLTF. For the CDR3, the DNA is TGTGCCACCGCAGGACAGGGGGCTACCTCTGGGGCCAACGTCCTGACTTTC.

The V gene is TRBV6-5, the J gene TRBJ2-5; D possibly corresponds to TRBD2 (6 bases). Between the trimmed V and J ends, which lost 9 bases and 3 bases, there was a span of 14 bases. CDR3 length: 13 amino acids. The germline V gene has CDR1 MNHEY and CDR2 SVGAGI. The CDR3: CARGRGNKETQYF. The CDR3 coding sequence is TGTGCCAGGGGGCGGGGAAACAAAGAGACCCAGTACTTC.

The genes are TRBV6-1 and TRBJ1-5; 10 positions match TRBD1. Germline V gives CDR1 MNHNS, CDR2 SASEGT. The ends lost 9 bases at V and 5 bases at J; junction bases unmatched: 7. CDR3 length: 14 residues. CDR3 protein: CASGDRGHDQPQHF. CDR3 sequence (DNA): TGTGCCAGTGGGGACAGGGGCCATGATCAGCCCCAGCATTTT.

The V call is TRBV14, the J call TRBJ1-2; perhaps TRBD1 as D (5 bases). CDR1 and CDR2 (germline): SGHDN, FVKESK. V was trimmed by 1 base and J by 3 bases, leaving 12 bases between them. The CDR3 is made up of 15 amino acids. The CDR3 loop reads CASSQGSGGYYGYTF. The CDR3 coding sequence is TGTGCCAGCAGCCAAGGTTCCGGGGGTTACTATGGCTACACCTTC.

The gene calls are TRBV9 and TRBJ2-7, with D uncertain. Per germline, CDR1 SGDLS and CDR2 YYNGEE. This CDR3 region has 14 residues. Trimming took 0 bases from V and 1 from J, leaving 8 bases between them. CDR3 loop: CASSVERFSYEQYF. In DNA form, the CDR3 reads TGTGCCAGCAGCGTAGAGCGTTTTTCCTACGAGCAGTACTTC. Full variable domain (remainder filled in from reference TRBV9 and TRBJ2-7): DSGVTQTPKHLITATGQRVTLRCSPRSGDLSVYWYQQSLDQGLQFLIQYYNGEERAKGNILERFSAQQFPDLHSELNLSSLELGDSALYFCASSVERFSYEQYFGPGTRLTVT.

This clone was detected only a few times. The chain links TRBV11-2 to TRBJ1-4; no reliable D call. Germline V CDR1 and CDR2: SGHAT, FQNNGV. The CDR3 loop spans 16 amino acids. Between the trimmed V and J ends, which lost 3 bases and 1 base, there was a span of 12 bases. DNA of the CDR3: TGTGCCAGCAGCTTCTCAGTCCTAGAAACTAATGAAAAACTGTTTTTT. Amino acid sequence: CASSFSVLETNEKLFF.

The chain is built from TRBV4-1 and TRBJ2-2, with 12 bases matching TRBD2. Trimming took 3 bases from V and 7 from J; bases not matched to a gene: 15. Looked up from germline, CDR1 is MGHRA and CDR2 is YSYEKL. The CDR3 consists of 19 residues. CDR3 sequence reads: CASSHPSGGVRPGVGELFF. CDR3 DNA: TGCGCCAGCAGCCACCCTAGCGGGGGGGTTAGACCCGGGGTCGGGGAGCTGTTTTTT.

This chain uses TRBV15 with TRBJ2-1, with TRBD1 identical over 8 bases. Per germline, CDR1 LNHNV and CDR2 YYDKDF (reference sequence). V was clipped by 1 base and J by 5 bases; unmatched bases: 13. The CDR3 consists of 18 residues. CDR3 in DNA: TGTGCCACCAGCAGAGGATACGGGACAGGAGACACTAACAATGAGCAGTTCTTC. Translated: CATSRGYGTGDTNNEQFF.

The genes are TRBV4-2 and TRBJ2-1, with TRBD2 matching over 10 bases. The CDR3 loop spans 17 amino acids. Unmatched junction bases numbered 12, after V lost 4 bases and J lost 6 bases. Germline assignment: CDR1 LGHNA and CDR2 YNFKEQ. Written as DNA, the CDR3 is TGTGCCAGCAGCCCCCCGACCGGGACTAGCGTTTTCAATGAGCAGTTCTTC. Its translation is CASSPPTGTSVFNEQFF.

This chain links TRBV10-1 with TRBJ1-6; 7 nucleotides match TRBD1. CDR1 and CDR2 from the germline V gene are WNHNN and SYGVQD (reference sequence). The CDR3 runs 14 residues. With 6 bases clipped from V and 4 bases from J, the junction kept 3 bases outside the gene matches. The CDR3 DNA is TGCGCCAGCAGAGGGACAGAATATAATTCACCCCTCCACTTT. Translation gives CASRGTEYNSPLHF.